A single sample is the source of the 25 T cell receptor beta chains below, sequenced in a study of radiation and T cells in renal cell carcinoma. As to time point: blood 2 weeks post-SBRT. Treatment described: 15 Gy SBRT to primary tumor, nephrectomy 4 weeks later. Clones were sequenced by immunoSEQ multiplex PCR, and TCRdb holds only the in-frame ones, with some missing. The sample carries roughly 60,000 clones, around 80% recorded once. The sequences come from blood, collected from a patient whose treatment included radiotherapy and nephrectomy. The receptors stem from a man aged 60 to 69 with renal cell carcinoma.

This chain uses TRBV6-1 with TRBJ2-6; D uncertain. CDR1 is MNHNS, CDR2 SASEGT, per germline. The CDR3 totals 15 residues. V lost 3 bases and J 0 bases, leaving 6 bases between the germline ends. CDR3 DNA: TGTGCCAGCAGTGACAGGTCCTCTGGGGCCAACGTCCTGACTTTC. Encoded protein: CASSDRSSGANVLTF.

V is TRBV5-1 and J is TRBJ2-1; 8 nucleotides agree with TRBD1. J gave up 9 bases and V 0 bases, and 14 bases lay outside the gene matches. The CDR3 is 17 residues long. Germline CDR1 reads SGHRS; CDR2 reads YFSETQ. The CDR3 spells CASSLAWTGTSGGEQFF. In DNA, the CDR3 is TGCGCCAGCAGCTTGGCTTGGACAGGGACATCCGGAGGTGAGCAGTTCTTC.

This sequence joins TRBV6-1 and TRBJ2-7; tentative D call: TRBD1 (5 bases). Germline loops: CDR1 MNHNS, CDR2 SASEGT. The CDR3 length is 14 residues. The CDR3 DNA reads TGTGCCGGCAGTCAACAGGCCACGTCTGACGAGCAGTACGTC. Protein: CAGSQQATSDEQYV.

The chain recombines TRBV6-6 with TRBJ1-4; tentative D call: TRBD1 (6 bases). CDR3 size: 15 residues. Germline V lookup: CDR1 MNHNY, CDR2 SVGAGI (reference sequence). Trimming shortened V by 4 bases and J by 5 bases, and 14 bases separated the two germline ends. CDR3 in DNA: TGTGCCAGCAGTTCCCTGACAGGACTCAATGAAAAACTGTTTTTT. It codes for CASSSLTGLNEKLFF.

The V call is TRBV20-1, the J call TRBJ1-1; no clear D. Germline V gives CDR1 DFQATT, CDR2 SNEGSKA (reference sequence). CDR3 length equals 11 residues. V lost 5 bases, J lost 1 base, and 5 bases lay in between. Here the CDR3 DNA reads TGCAGTGCTTTAGAGAACACTGAAGCTTTCTTT. It translates to CSALENTEAFF.

The chain recombines TRBV27 with TRBJ2-1; a possible D gene is TRBD1 (6 bases). The length of the CDR3 is 17 residues. V shed 6 bases and J shed 5 bases, with 23 bases lying between them. The germline V gene encodes CDR1 MNHEY and CDR2 SMNVEV (reference sequence). DNA for the CDR3: TGTGCCAGCAGCGGTACAGGGAGCTATCCTTCAGACAATGAGCAGTTCTTC. As protein: CASSGTGSYPSDNEQFF.

This chain joins TRBV4-2 and TRBJ2-7; D ambiguous. The CDR3 has 16 residues. Germline CDR1 LGHNA, CDR2 YNFKEQ. The ends were cut back, 1 base at V and 6 bases at J, with 19 bases in the middle. CDR3 loop: CASSQVGLEGPTEQYF. In DNA form, the CDR3 reads TGTGCCAGCAGCCAAGTCGGGCTAGAAGGGCCTACCGAGCAGTACTTC.

Here the CDR3 reads CASSRTSPWETQYF. In nucleotides, the CDR3 is TGTGCCAGCAGCAGGACTAGCCCTTGGGAGACCCAGTACTTC. The chain has TRBV11-2 and TRBJ2-5; 8 bases line up with TRBD2. The trim removed 5 bases at V and 5 bases at J, leaving 7 bases unmatched. The germline gives CDR1 SGHAT, CDR2 FQNNGV. The CDR3 is 14 amino acids.

The genes are TRBV9 and TRBJ1-4; D not certain. Per the germline V gene, CDR1 is SGDLS and CDR2 is YYNGEE. V lost 0 bases and J 5 bases, leaving 11 bases between the germline ends. This CDR3 is 15 amino acids long. The CDR3 is CASSVGLEPNEKLFF. The CDR3 DNA is TGTGCCAGCAGCGTAGGGTTGGAGCCCAATGAAAAACTGTTTTTT.

Of note for this clone: Other DNA sequences from this sample encode an identical CDR3 as well. The genes are TRBV6-5 and TRBJ2-1; TRBD1 might be the D (5 bases). The CDR3 has 13 residues. Trimming removed 0 bases from V and 7 bases from J, with 7 bases in between. The germline V gene encodes CDR1 MNHEY and CDR2 SVGAGI. The CDR3 sequence: CASSYSQGNEQFF. CDR3 sequence (DNA): TGTGCCAGCAGTTACTCTCAGGGAAATGAGCAGTTCTTC.

CDR3 protein: CAISLNTNYGYTF. DNA for the CDR3: TGTGCCATCAGTCTCAACACTAACTATGGCTACACCTTC. This chain links TRBV10-3 with TRBJ1-2, with D unclear. The CDR3 totals 13 residues. Trimming removed 5 bases from V and 0 bases from J, with 7 bases in between. Looked up from germline, CDR1 is ENHRY and CDR2 is SYGVKD.

The V call is TRBV5-6, the J call TRBJ2-3, with 9 bases fitting TRBD1. V shed 3 bases, J shed 4 bases, and the junction held 3 bases outside the gene matches. This CDR3 contains 14 residues. Germline V gene lookup returns CDR1 SGHDT and CDR2 YYEEEE. The DNA for the CDR3 is TGTGCCAGCAGCTGGGGACAGGGCTCAGATACGCAGTATTTT. It is translated as CASSWGQGSDTQYF.

The rearrangement uses TRBV7-9 and TRBJ1-1, with a weak D call TRBD1 (6 bases). Looked up from germline, CDR1 is SEHNR and CDR2 is FQNEAQ (reference sequence). This CDR3 is built from 15 residues. The V end was cut by 3 bases, the J end by 7 bases, with 18 bases between. CDR3 sequence (DNA): TGTGCCAGCAGCTTTGGGGACACCATCAGGGGTGAAGCTTTCTTT. Translated: CASSFGDTIRGEAFF.

The chain combines TRBV11-3 with TRBJ1-5, with unresolved D. This CDR3 contains 13 residues. The germline gives CDR1 SGHNT, CDR2 YENEEA. V lost 5 bases and J 3 bases, leaving 8 bases between the germline ends. Here the CDR3 reads CASSTDPNQPQHF. CDR3 nucleotide sequence: TGTGCCAGCAGCACGGATCCCAATCAGCCCCAGCATTTT.

The chain uses TRBV4-2 and TRBJ2-5; 16 bases agree with TRBD2. CDR3 length equals 18 residues. Per germline, CDR1 LGHNA and CDR2 YNFKEQ. J lost 5 bases, V lost 4 bases, and 10 bases had no gene match. Here the CDR3 DNA reads TGTGCCAGCAGCCTGGGACTAGCGGGAGGGAACGATGGGGAGACCCAGTACTTC. Translated: CASSLGLAGGNDGETQYF.

The chain couples TRBV10-3 to TRBJ1-5, with TRBD1 matching 7 bases. The trim removed 5 bases at V and 6 bases at J, leaving 7 bases unmatched. This CDR3 spans 14 amino acids. Germline-derived CDR1 and CDR2 are ENHRY and SYGVKD. CDR3 sequence (DNA): TGTGCCATCAGTACGACAGGGACGGGTCAGCCCCAGCATTTT. Translation: CAISTTGTGQPQHF.

This clone was seen a few times. For the CDR3, the DNA is TGTGCCAGCAGCTTATCGGGGGCAGGGATCGGGGAGCTGTTTTTT. This encodes CASSLSGAGIGELFF. The rearrangement uses TRBV7-7 and TRBJ2-2; tentatively, D is TRBD1 or TRBD2 (6 bases each). V shed 2 bases and J shed 7 bases, with 14 bases lying between them. Germline CDR1 and CDR2: SSHAT and FNYEAQ (reference sequence). This CDR3 has 15 residues. The full variable domain, rest sourced from reference TRBV7-7 and TRBJ2-2, is GAGVSQSPRYKVTKRGQDVTLRCDPISSHATLYWYQQALGQGPEFLTYFNYEAQPDKSGLPSDRFSAERPEGSISTLTIQRTEQRDSAMYRCASSLSGAGIGELFFGEGSRLTVL.

V gene TRBV21-1 combines with J gene TRBJ1-1. TRBV21-1 is a documented pseudogene. The CDR3 loop spans 15 amino acids. CDR3 DNA: TGTGCCAGCAGCAAAGGGGGACTGAGGCGGACTGAAGCTTTCTTT. As protein: CASSKGGLRRTEAFF.

This clone occurred a few times. The V call is TRBV19, the J call TRBJ1-1; 12 nucleotides match TRBD1. The V gene end was trimmed by 6 bases and the J gene end by 1 base; junction bases not matched to a gene: 9. The CDR3 runs 17 residues. Germline CDR1 and CDR2: LNHDA and SQIVND (reference sequence). In DNA, the CDR3 is TGTGCCAGTAGCACTGGGGGGACAGGGGGCACGAACACTGAAGCTTTCTTT. Protein product: CASSTGGTGGTNTEAFF.

The chain employs TRBV9 and TRBJ1-1, with D tentatively TRBD1 (6 bases). Germline CDR1 is SGDLS and CDR2 is YYNGEE. The CDR3 consists of 13 residues. Deletions cut 4 bases from V and 6 bases from J, with 13 bases between. DNA of the CDR3: TGTGCCAGCAGCTTACTAGGGGGGGCTGAAGCTTTCTTT. Translated: CASSLLGGAEAFF.

The chain couples TRBV2 to TRBJ2-7; 7 nucleotides agree with TRBD2. The CDR3 length is 18 residues. Trimming cost V 6 bases and J 7 bases; bases outside gene matches: 24. From germline, CDR1 is SNHLY and CDR2 FYNNEI. The CDR3 DNA reads TGTGCCAGCAGCCACCAACTTAGTAGGCTAGCGGTCGTTTGGGAGCAGTACGTC. This encodes CASSHQLSRLAVVWEQYV.

This clone appeared once. This chain uses TRBV5-1 with TRBJ1-1; D unclear. V lost 4 bases to trimming and J lost 3 bases, with 16 bases between them. The CDR3 consists of 15 residues. Germline CDR1 SGHRS, CDR2 YFSETQ. This chain's CDR3 is CASSPIGPSDTEAFF. In DNA, the CDR3 is TGCGCCAGCAGCCCCATTGGACCGTCCGACACTGAAGCTTTCTTT. The full variable domain, rest sourced from reference TRBV5-1 and TRBJ1-1, is KAGVTQTPRYLIKTRGQQVTLSCSPISGHRSVSWYQQTPGQGLQFLFEYFSETQRNKGNFPGRFSGRQFSNSRSEMNVSTLELGDSALYLCASSPIGPSDTEAFFGQGTRLTVV.

J is TRBJ2-7 and V is TRBV6-4; 11 bases are a match to TRBD2. The CDR3 is 15 amino acids. J lost 2 bases, V lost 6 bases, and 6 bases had no gene match. Germline V lookup: CDR1 MRHNA, CDR2 SNTAGT. CDR3 protein: CASSVLAGGPYEQYF. The CDR3 region has the DNA TGTGCCAGCAGCGTCCTAGCGGGGGGCCCCTACGAGCAGTACTTC.

This chain connects TRBV28 to TRBJ1-2, with a weak D call TRBD1 (6 bases). The CDR3 runs 17 residues. V was trimmed by 5 bases and J by 0 bases, leaving 19 bases between them. Germline V gene data show CDR1 as MDHEN and CDR2 as SYDVKM. In DNA, the CDR3 is TGTGCCAGCAGTCCTCCCAGGGGCGCTTATACTAACTATGGCTACACCTTC. Amino acid sequence: CASSPPRGAYTNYGYTF.

The V gene is TRBV29-1, the J gene TRBJ2-3; D remains ambiguous. From germline, CDR1 is SQVTM and CDR2 ANQGSEA. Trimming left V 8 bases short and J 8 bases short, with 8 bases between. The CDR3 covers 9 residues. CDR3 in amino acids: CSNVLTQYF. CDR3 DNA: TGCAGCAATGTCCTTACGCAGTATTTT.